The 24 T cell receptor beta chains below come from one sample, sequenced in a study of blood T cell repertoires in COVID-19. The protocol was immunoSEQ multiplex PCR, while the TCRdb copy is restricted to in-frame clones and leaves out a portion. This sample carries tens of thousands of clones, about 80% of them seen once, and the ten largest clones take more than 4%. The sample was peripheral blood. The source of these receptors is a woman aged 70-85 years with acute or convalescent COVID-19.

The chain couples TRBV7-2 to TRBJ1-1; D is ambiguous. Trimming left V 5 bases short and J 1 base short, with 17 bases between. The length of the CDR3 is 16 residues. CDR1 SGHTA and CDR2 FQGNSA come from the germline V gene. In nucleotides, the CDR3 is TGTGCCAGCAGCCCTGGCCAGAGGGCTCGGAACACTGAAGCTTTCTTT. Translated, it gives CASSPGQRARNTEAFF.

This sequence joins TRBV4-2 and TRBJ1-5; TRBD1 agrees at 9 bases. The trim removed 3 bases at V and 2 bases at J, leaving 2 bases unmatched. The CDR3 totals 15 residues. Per the germline V gene, CDR1 is LGHNA and CDR2 is YNFKEQ. In nucleotides, the CDR3 is TGTGCCAGCAGCCATGACAGGGGGGGCAATCAGCCCCAGCATTTT. Its protein product is CASSHDRGGNQPQHF.

V gene TRBV19 combines with J gene TRBJ1-2; TRBD1 might be the D (5 bases). Germline V gene data show CDR1 as LNHDA and CDR2 as SQIVND (reference sequence). The CDR3 runs 10 residues. V dropped 7 bases and J dropped 6 bases, with 6 bases sitting between them. In DNA form, the CDR3 reads TGTGCCAGTAAGGGGAATGGCTACACCTTC. Encoded protein: CASKGNGYTF.

This clone was recorded many times. This sequence joins TRBV2 and TRBJ2-2, with 9 nucleotides matching TRBD2. Germline CDR1 is SNHLY and CDR2 is FYNNEI. This CDR3 spans 13 amino acids. V lost 7 bases and J lost 9; bases outside the gene matches: 6. Here the CDR3 DNA reads TGTGCCAGCATGCGGGGGGGTCGTCGGGAGCTGTTTTTT. Translated, it gives CASMRGGRRELFF.

V usage is TRBV4-1 and J usage is TRBJ2-7; D not certain. V lost 5 bases and J lost 2, with 10 bases in between. The CDR3 contains 13 residues. CDR1 is MGHRA, CDR2 YSYEKL, per germline. CDR3 sequence: CASSKTPTYEQYF. The CDR3 bases are TGCGCCAGCAGCAAGACACCAACCTACGAGCAGTACTTC.

This sequence joins TRBV29-1 and TRBJ1-2; TRBD1 matches 9 bases. CDR1 and CDR2 from the germline V gene are SQVTM and ANQGSEA. The V segment lost 5 bases and the J segment 2 bases; nucleotides outside the gene matches: 3. The CDR3 runs to 13 residues. The CDR3: CSVRQGENYGYTF. In nucleotides, the CDR3 is TGCAGCGTTCGACAGGGGGAAAACTATGGCTACACCTTC.

This rearrangement joins TRBV4-1 to TRBJ1-1; 7 nucleotides line up with TRBD1. CDR3 size: 15 residues. Germline assignment: CDR1 MGHRA and CDR2 YSYEKL. V gave up 2 bases and J gave up 2 bases; unmatched junction bases: 5. The chain's CDR3 is CASSQLGGSNTEAFF. The CDR3 DNA reads TGCGCCAGCAGCCAATTAGGGGGCTCCAACACTGAAGCTTTCTTT.

V gene TRBV7-2 combines with J gene TRBJ2-7, with D perhaps TRBD2 (6 bases). The CDR3 runs to 16 residues. The V gene's germline CDR1 is SGHTA and CDR2 FQGNSA. Deletions cut 0 bases from V and 4 bases from J, with 16 bases between. The CDR3 is CASSLATTRGEYEQYF. The DNA for the CDR3 is TGTGCCAGCAGCTTAGCGACGACTAGAGGCGAGTACGAGCAGTACTTC. Looking up the rest from reference TRBV7-2 and TRBJ2-7 gives the full variable domain: GAGVSQSPSNKVTEKGKDVELRCDPISGHTALYWYRQSLGQGLEFLIYFQGNSAPDKSGLPSDRFSAERTGGSVSTLTIQRTQQEDSAVYLCASSLATTRGEYEQYFGPGTRLTVT.

The rearrangement uses TRBV13 and TRBJ2-3; possible D gene TRBD2, 5 bases. The CDR3 is 12 amino acids. V shed 5 bases and J shed 6 bases, with 9 bases lying between them. Germline V CDR1 and CDR2: PRHDT, FYEKMQ (reference sequence). The CDR3 spells CASSLTKDTQYF. CDR3 DNA: TGTGCCAGCAGCCTGACTAAGGATACGCAGTATTTT.

The chain employs TRBV5-4 and TRBJ2-1; no firm D call. Trimming took off 2 bases at V and 8 bases at J, with 11 bases between the two ends. This CDR3 contains 13 residues. CDR1 and CDR2 from the germline V gene are SGHNT and YYREEE (reference sequence). The CDR3: CASSFGYAHEQFF. CDR3 nucleotides: TGTGCCAGCAGCTTCGGGTATGCTCATGAGCAGTTCTTC.

This chain connects TRBV4-1 to TRBJ2-5, with 10 nucleotides matching TRBD2. V lost 1 base to trimming and J lost 5 bases; unmatched junction nucleotides: 4. Germline V gene sequence: CDR1 MGHRA, CDR2 YSYEKL. The CDR3 consists of 15 residues. CDR3 bases: TGCGCCAGCAGCCAAGTAGCGGGGGGTTATGAGACCCAGTACTTC. Protein product: CASSQVAGGYETQYF.

This chain connects TRBV7-3 to TRBJ2-1, with 8 bases aligning to TRBD2. The ends lost 0 bases at V and 15 bases at J; junction bases unmatched: 10. The CDR3 covers 14 residues. Germline V gene lookup returns CDR1 SGHTA and CDR2 FQGTGA. CDR3 DNA sequence: TGTGCCAGCAGCTTAACGAAGCGGGGGACGTCCGTGTTCTTC. Amino acid sequence: CASSLTKRGTSVFF. The complete variable domain, with remaining parts taken from reference TRBV7-3 and TRBJ2-1, reads GAGVSQTPSNKVTEKGKYVELRCDPISGHTALYWYRQSLGQGPEFLIYFQGTGAADDSGLPNDRFFAVRPEGSVSTLKIQRTERGDSAVYLCASSLTKRGTSVFFGPGTRLTVL.

This chain links TRBV4-1 with TRBJ2-1; 7 bases are shared with TRBD1. CDR3 length: 17 amino acids. The germline V gene encodes CDR1 MGHRA and CDR2 YSYEKL. With V trimmed by 0 bases and J by 2 bases, 7 bases remained unmatched. This CDR3 reads CASSQDPRQGTYNEQFF. The CDR3 region has the DNA TGCGCCAGCAGCCAAGATCCCCGACAGGGAACCTACAATGAGCAGTTCTTC.

CDR3 nucleotides: TGTGCCAGCAGGGTGGGGCTCACCGGGGAGCTGTTTTTT. It yields the protein CASRVGLTGELFF. This rearrangement joins TRBV12-3 or TRBV12-4 to TRBJ2-2; TRBD1 might be the D (5 bases). V lost 6 bases to trimming and J lost 4 bases, with 9 bases between them. The CDR3 has 13 residues.

Only a few counts were recorded for this clone. The chain combines TRBV6-5 with TRBJ2-7; 8 bases line up with TRBD1. V gave up 6 bases and J gave up 2 bases; unmatched junction bases: 9. This CDR3 has 15 amino acids. Germline V lookup: CDR1 MNHEY, CDR2 SVGAGI. The CDR3 protein is CASSRSGQGTYEQYF. CDR3 DNA sequence: TGTGCCAGCAGCCGGAGCGGACAGGGCACCTACGAGCAGTACTTC.

The sample holds a few counts of this clone. The chain joins TRBV5-6 to TRBJ1-2; the D is unclear. V gave up 0 bases and J gave up 4 bases, with 10 bases separating them. The CDR3 covers 14 residues. Germline V CDR1 and CDR2: SGHDT, YYEEEE. The CDR3 reads CASSLAWGGYGYTF. Written as DNA, the CDR3 is TGTGCCAGCAGCTTGGCCTGGGGAGGCTATGGCTACACCTTC. Filled out from reference TRBV5-6 and TRBJ1-2, the complete variable domain reads DAGVTQSPTHLIKTRGQQVTLRCSPKSGHDTVSWYQQALGQGPQFIFQYYEEEERQRGNFPDRFSGHQFPNYSSELNVNALLLGDSALYLCASSLAWGGYGYTFGSGTRLTVV.

The gene calls are TRBV7-8 and TRBJ2-1; 13 nucleotides align to TRBD2. CDR1 and CDR2 (germline): SGHVS, FQNEAQ. V was clipped by 4 bases and J by 5 bases; unmatched bases: 5. This CDR3 contains 16 residues. CDR3: CASSSYTSGGDNEQFF. For the CDR3, the DNA is TGTGCCAGCAGCTCATATACTAGCGGGGGGGACAATGAGCAGTTCTTC.

The rearrangement joins TRBV6-2 or TRBV6-3 to TRBJ2-3; the D gene is possibly TRBD2 (6 bases). The CDR3 length is 16 residues. Per germline, CDR1 MNHEY and CDR2 SVGEGT. V lost 4 bases to trimming and J lost 5 bases, with 19 bases between them. The CDR3 is CASSSPGLPSGDTQYF. The CDR3 nucleotides are TGTGCCAGCAGTTCACCGGGACTCCCCTCGGGAGATACGCAGTATTTT.

The V call is TRBV19, the J call TRBJ1-1; TRBD1 matches at 7 bases. Trimming took 3 bases from V and 3 from J; bases not matched to a gene: 1. From germline, CDR1 is LNHDA and CDR2 SQIVND (reference sequence). This CDR3 has 13 residues. The CDR3 sequence is CASSMDRYTEAFF. The CDR3, as DNA: TGTGCCAGTAGTATGGACAGGTACACTGAAGCTTTCTTT.

The V and J genes are TRBV7-9 and TRBJ2-2, with 7 bases lining up with TRBD2. The germline gives CDR1 SEHNR, CDR2 FQNEAQ (reference sequence). This CDR3 spans 15 amino acids. The junction had 2 bases not matched to a gene; V was cut back by 2 bases and J by 2 bases. The CDR3 DNA follows: TGTGCCAGCAGCTTACCGGGGGGTAACACCGGGGAGCTGTTTTTT. It codes for CASSLPGGNTGELFF.

The chain has TRBV7-8 and TRBJ2-5; TRBD1 is a possible D gene (5 bases). The CDR3 runs to 13 residues. Looked up from germline, CDR1 is SGHVS and CDR2 is FQNEAQ. The ends were cut back, 1 base at V and 2 bases at J, with 5 bases in the middle. The CDR3 here is CASSLDRQETQYF. The DNA of the CDR3 is TGTGCCAGCAGCTTAGACAGGCAAGAGACCCAGTACTTC.

This clone was counted only a few times. CDR3 loop: CASSVDWQGTFYGYTF. The CDR3 nucleotides read TGTGCCAGCAGCGTAGATTGGCAGGGGACGTTTTATGGCTACACCTTC. V gene TRBV9 combines with J gene TRBJ1-2; possible D gene TRBD1, 6 bases. CDR1 is SGDLS and CDR2 is YYNGEE in the germline V gene. The CDR3 extends over 16 amino acids. V was shortened by 0 bases and J by 5 bases, with 17 bases between the two germline ends.

This clone appeared once. This sequence joins TRBV18 and TRBJ1-5; D call uncertain. Trimming shortened V by 3 bases and J by 5 bases, and 11 bases separated the two germline ends. Germline CDR1 KGHSH, CDR2 LQKENI. This CDR3 has 14 amino acids. CDR3 bases: TGTGCCAGCTCACCTACGGAGGGAGATCAGCCCCAGCATTTT. Translated, it gives CASSPTEGDQPQHF.

The genes are TRBV6-2 or TRBV6-3 and TRBJ1-1; D uncertain. CDR3 length equals 15 residues. Trimming shortened V by 0 bases and J by 1 base, and 9 bases separated the two germline ends. CDR1 and CDR2 from the germline V gene are MNHEY and SVGEGT. The CDR3 here is CASSYSLAENTEAFF. The CDR3 DNA follows: TGTGCCAGCAGTTACTCTCTGGCCGAGAACACTGAAGCTTTCTTT.